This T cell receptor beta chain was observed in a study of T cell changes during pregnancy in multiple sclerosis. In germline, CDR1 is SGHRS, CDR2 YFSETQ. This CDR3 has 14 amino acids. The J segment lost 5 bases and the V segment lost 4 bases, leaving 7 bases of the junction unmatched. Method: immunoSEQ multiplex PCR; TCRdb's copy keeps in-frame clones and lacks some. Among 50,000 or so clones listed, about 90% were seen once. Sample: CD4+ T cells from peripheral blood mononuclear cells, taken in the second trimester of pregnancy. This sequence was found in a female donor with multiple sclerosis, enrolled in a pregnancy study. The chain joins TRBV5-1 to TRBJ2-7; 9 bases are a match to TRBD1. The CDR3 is CASSVSGQGDEQYF. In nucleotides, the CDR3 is TGCGCCAGCAGCGTATCGGGACAGGGTGACGAGCAGTACTTC.